The 6 T cell receptor beta chains below all came from one sample that was sequenced in a study of Graves' ophthalmopathy and Graves' hyperthyroidism. Researchers took RNA transcripts and amplified TCR beta CDR3 regions from them. Following a first-round RT-PCR that used HTBI primers, a second-round multiplex PCR was carried out. One entry per CDR3 protein results from TCRdb running MiXCR on the multiplex PCR reads. The sample includes almost 750,000 distinct CDR3 sequences, 35% to 50% of them seen just once. Material for sequencing was peripheral blood. The receptors were gathered from an adult man with Graves' ophthalmopathy.

This clonotype has ten or more counts. V usage is TRBV7-9 and J usage is TRBJ2-7, with 10 bases that match TRBD1. Germline V gene data show CDR1 as SEHNR and CDR2 as FQNEAQ (reference sequence). The CDR3 runs 15 residues. Trimming took 3 bases from V and 4 from J; bases not matched to a gene: 6. This CDR3 reads CASSFGDRGFYEQYF. In DNA, the CDR3 is TGTGCCAGCAGCTTTGGGGACAGGGGCTTTTACGAGCAGTACTTC.

This clonotype appeared many times. The J gene is TRBJ1-3, the V gene TRBV7-9; a weak D match, TRBD1 (6 bases). This CDR3 contains 15 residues. Looked up from germline, CDR1 is SEHNR and CDR2 is FQNEAQ (reference sequence). The germline V and J ends were trimmed by 5 bases and 4 bases, with 15 bases remaining between them. CDR3 region: CASSSRGGLGNTIYF. In DNA form, the CDR3 reads TGTGCCAGCAGCAGTCGAGGGGGGCTCGGAAACACCATATATTTT.

This rearrangement joins TRBV24-1 to TRBJ1-5; D perhaps matches TRBD1 (5 bases). The germline V gene has CDR1 KGHDR and CDR2 SFDVKD. The CDR3 is 13 residues long. Trimming left V 11 bases short and J 6 bases short, with 16 bases between. The DNA of the CDR3 is TGTGCCAGCAGAGGCCAGGGACTTCAGCCCCAGCATTTT. As protein: CASRGQGLQPQHF.

This chain links TRBV6-5 with TRBJ1-2, with D perhaps TRBD1 (5 bases). Germline V gives CDR1 MNHEY, CDR2 SVGAGI. V was clipped by 11 bases and J by 8 bases, with 21 bases between them. CDR3 length equals 13 residues. The DNA of the CDR3 is TGTGCCGCCACGTCGGGGGAGGCAGGCGGCTACACCTTC. Translated: CAATSGEAGGYTF.

This clonotype has ten or more counts. V is TRBV29-1 and J is TRBJ2-6; TRBD1 aligns across 11 bases. Germline V gene data show CDR1 as SQVTM and CDR2 as ANQGSEA. After removal of 7 bases from V and 0 bases from J, the junction contained 8 bases not matched to a gene. The CDR3 is 17 residues long. CDR3 nucleotide sequence: TGCAGCGCTACCTCCGGGACAGGGGGCTCTGGGGCCAACGTCCTGACTTTC. Amino acids: CSATSGTGGSGANVLTF.

This clonotype was seen just once. The V call is TRBV29-1, the J call TRBJ2-6, with 8 bases matching TRBD1. Germline CDR1 reads SQVTM; CDR2 reads ANQGSEA. This CDR3 comprises 15 residues. V was clipped by 8 bases and J by 0 bases; unmatched bases: 6. CDR3 in amino acids: CSLGTGRSGANVLTF. The DNA of the CDR3 is TGCAGCCTGGGGACAGGACGCTCTGGGGCCAACGTCCTGACTTTC.